These 22 T cell receptor beta chains share one sample of origin, sequenced in a study of cytotoxic CD8 clonotypes in ibrutinib-treated CLL. Libraries were prepared by immunoSEQ multiplex PCR; TCRdb keeps only in-frame clonotypes and omits some of them. The sample carries around 150,000 clones, about four fifths recorded once. Specimen: PBMCs, collected after 12 months of ibrutinib treatment. These receptors came from a human donor with chronic lymphocytic leukemia.

The chain combines TRBV4-3 with TRBJ2-7; 8 bases agree with TRBD1. Trimming removed 9 bases from V and 4 bases from J; junction bases left unmatched: 11. CDR1 and CDR2 from the germline V gene are LGHNA and YSLEER. The CDR3 runs to 14 residues. The chain's CDR3 is CARGDRSRHYEQYF. The CDR3 coding sequence is TGCGCCAGGGGGGACAGGTCTCGTCATTACGAGCAGTACTTC.

Notes on this clone: Other DNA sequences in this specimen translate into the identical CDR3. The chain has TRBV28 and TRBJ1-5, with a weak D call TRBD1 (6 bases). Germline V gene sequence: CDR1 MDHEN, CDR2 SYDVKM. Trimming took off 4 bases at V and 2 bases at J, with 12 bases between the two ends. This CDR3 has 15 amino acids. DNA for the CDR3: TGTGCCAGCAGTTATACAGGGAGCGGCAATCAGCCCCAGCATTTT. Translation: CASSYTGSGNQPQHF. The variable domain in full, with the rest retrieved from reference TRBV28 and TRBJ1-5, is DVKVTQSSRYLVKRTGEKVFLECVQDMDHENMFWYRQDPGLGLRLIYFSYDVKMKEKGDIPEGYSVSREKKERFSLILESASTNQTSMYLCASSYTGSGNQPQHFGDGTRLSIL.

The chain has TRBV2 and TRBJ2-1, with a weak D call TRBD1 (5 bases). This CDR3 is 15 amino acids long. The V end was cut by 1 base, the J end by 0 bases, with 7 bases between. Germline V gives CDR1 SNHLY, CDR2 FYNNEI. CDR3 sequence reads: CASSEDRSSYNEQFF. The DNA of the CDR3 is TGTGCCAGCAGTGAAGACAGGAGCTCCTACAATGAGCAGTTCTTC.

In its sample, this clone was seen once. The J gene is TRBJ1-5, the V gene TRBV6-5; D is perhaps TRBD1 (5 bases). CDR3 size: 15 residues. CDR1 and CDR2 (germline): MNHEY, SVGAGI. Trimming shortened V by 4 bases and J by 7 bases, and 17 bases separated the two germline ends. DNA for the CDR3: TGTGCCAGCAGTTCGACGGGGCTGGGGGGACAGCCCCAGCATTTT. This encodes CASSSTGLGGQPQHF.

The chain links TRBV5-4 to TRBJ1-2; D is uncertain. Looked up from germline, CDR1 is SGHNT and CDR2 is YYREEE (reference sequence). The CDR3 spans 14 residues. The ends were cut back, 2 bases at V and 3 bases at J, with 11 bases in the middle. The CDR3 protein is CASSFLGQDYGYTF. DNA for the CDR3: TGTGCCAGCAGCTTTCTCGGGCAGGACTATGGCTACACCTTC. Full variable domain (outside the CDR3, taken from reference TRBV5-4 and TRBJ1-2): ETGVTQSPTHLIKTRGQQVTLRCSSQSGHNTVSWYQQALGQGPQFIFQYYREEENGRGNFPPRFSGLQFPNYSSELNVNALELDDSALYLCASSFLGQDYGYTFGSGTRLTVV.

The CDR3, as DNA: TGTGCCAGCAGCTTAGGATTGCGGGGACAGGGCACCTACGAGCAGTACTTC. It translates to CASSLGLRGQGTYEQYF. The V and J genes are TRBV11-3 and TRBJ2-7, with TRBD1 identical over 9 bases. Germline V gene data show CDR1 as SGHNT and CDR2 as YENEEA. The CDR3 contains 17 residues. J lost 2 bases, V lost 1 base, and 9 bases had no gene match.

The chain combines TRBV28 with TRBJ2-1; 13 bases line up with TRBD2. Germline V gene data show CDR1 as MDHEN and CDR2 as SYDVKM. This CDR3 contains 18 residues. The J segment lost 8 bases and the V segment lost 8 bases, leaving 18 bases of the junction unmatched. This CDR3 reads CASPVSRTSGRALDEQFF. CDR3 bases: TGTGCCAGCCCGGTCTCCCGAACTAGCGGGAGGGCCTTGGATGAGCAGTTCTTC.

The chain couples TRBV9 to TRBJ2-7; 9 nucleotides match TRBD1. This CDR3 spans 17 amino acids. With V trimmed by 10 bases and J by 5 bases, 22 bases remained unmatched. Germline V gene lookup returns CDR1 SGDLS and CDR2 YYNGEE. CDR3 sequence reads: CAPPRDRERSARNEQYF. In DNA, the CDR3 is TGTGCCCCACCCCGGGACAGGGAACGGTCGGCAAGGAACGAGCAGTACTTC.

This clone was recorded only once. The V call is TRBV6-5, the J call TRBJ1-1, with a tentative D call TRBD1 (5 bases). Trimming pared 2 bases from V and 1 base from J, leaving 11 bases between. The germline CDR1 and CDR2 sequences are MNHEY and SVGAGI. This CDR3 comprises 15 residues. CDR3 protein: CASSYVRGTNTEAFF. DNA of the CDR3: TGTGCCAGCAGTTACGTCCGAGGGACGAACACTGAAGCTTTCTTT.

The rearrangement joins TRBV6-5 to TRBJ1-1; 9 bases align to TRBD1. J lost 3 bases, V lost 2 bases, and 7 bases had no gene match. Germline V gene sequence: CDR1 MNHEY, CDR2 SVGAGI. The CDR3 consists of 16 residues. The CDR3 nucleotides read TGTGCCAGCAGTTACCGCAGGACAGGGGTGTACACTGAAGCTTTCTTT. Its protein is CASSYRRTGVYTEAFF.

The chain recombines TRBV4-1 with TRBJ2-1; either TRBD1 or TRBD2 may fit D (5 bases each). Trimming pared 6 bases from V and 6 bases from J, leaving 15 bases between. Germline V gene sequence: CDR1 MGHRA, CDR2 YSYEKL. This CDR3 contains 14 residues. The CDR3 loop reads CASRGTSGRNEQFF. The CDR3 nucleotides read TGCGCCAGCAGAGGGACCTCCGGGCGCAATGAGCAGTTCTTC.

The V and J genes are TRBV28 and TRBJ2-7, with D perhaps being TRBD1 or TRBD2 (5 bases each). V was cut by 4 bases and J by 4 bases, with 11 bases left in between. There are 13 residues in the CDR3. The germline V gene encodes CDR1 MDHEN and CDR2 SYDVKM. CDR3 protein: CASSWGRGYEQYF. For the CDR3, the DNA is TGTGCCAGCAGTTGGGGCCGGGGATACGAGCAGTACTTC.

This chain uses TRBV6-6 with TRBJ1-5, with no clear D. The CDR3 covers 13 residues. CDR1 and CDR2 from the germline V gene are MNHNY and SVGAGI (reference sequence). V was cut by 7 bases and J by 4 bases, with 11 bases left in between. The CDR3 loop is CASTYSANQPQHF. CDR3 DNA sequence: TGTGCCAGCACCTACAGCGCGAATCAGCCCCAGCATTTT.

The genes are TRBV7-9 and TRBJ1-6; 9 nucleotides line up with TRBD1. The CDR3 loop spans 15 amino acids. Germline trimming cut 6 bases from V and 8 bases from J; bases unmatched to any gene: 8. Germline loops: CDR1 SEHNR, CDR2 FQNEAQ (reference sequence). This CDR3 reads CASRPPGTGYSPLHF. In nucleotides, the CDR3 is TGTGCCAGCAGACCCCCGGGGACAGGGTATTCACCCCTCCACTTT.

Only one count was recorded for this clone. The CDR3 spells CASRSRDLANNEQFF. The CDR3, as DNA: TGTGCCAGCAGGTCCCGGGACCTCGCTAACAATGAGCAGTTCTTC. This chain joins TRBV9 and TRBJ2-1, with D perhaps being TRBD1 or TRBD2 (5 bases each). The CDR3 totals 15 residues. Trimming pared 5 bases from V and 5 bases from J, leaving 17 bases between. Germline V gene data show CDR1 as SGDLS and CDR2 as YYNGEE.

The genes are TRBV4-2 and TRBJ2-7, with D unresolved. Per germline, CDR1 LGHNA and CDR2 YNFKEQ. Trimming pared 0 bases from V and 3 bases from J, leaving 12 bases between. The length of the CDR3 is 15 residues. CDR3 amino acids: CASSQDFNAIYEQYF. CDR3 nucleotide sequence: TGTGCCAGCAGCCAAGATTTTAACGCTATCTACGAGCAGTACTTC.

CDR3 in DNA: TGTGCCAGCAGCTTATCCGCAGGGGAAGGAAACACCATATATTTT. It yields the protein CASSLSAGEGNTIYF. The chain combines TRBV7-2 with TRBJ1-3, with D possibly being TRBD1 (6 bases). The V end lost 2 bases, the J end lost 4 bases, and 12 bases lay between the germline ends. CDR3 length equals 15 residues. The germline V gene has CDR1 SGHTA and CDR2 FQGNSA.

The chain links TRBV30 to TRBJ2-7; D might be TRBD2 (6 bases). This CDR3 region has 15 residues. Germline assignment: CDR1 GTSNPN and CDR2 SVGIG (reference sequence). Trimming removed 2 bases from V and 4 bases from J, with 18 bases in between. CDR3 amino acids: CAWSPKGGEAYEQYF. The CDR3 DNA reads TGTGCCTGGAGTCCCAAGGGAGGAGAGGCTTACGAGCAGTACTTC.

The gene calls are TRBV30 and TRBJ1-2; a weak D match, TRBD1 (6 bases). The ends were cut back, 0 bases at V and 4 bases at J, with 12 bases in the middle. The germline V gene encodes CDR1 GTSNPN and CDR2 SVGIG (reference sequence). This CDR3 has 14 amino acids. The CDR3 reads CAWSVRPGAYGYTF. In DNA form, the CDR3 reads TGTGCCTGGAGTGTACGTCCGGGGGCCTATGGCTACACCTTC.

V is TRBV10-3 and J is TRBJ1-6; TRBD1 might be the D (5 bases). V gave up 9 bases and J gave up 9 bases, with 15 bases separating them. This CDR3 has 13 residues. Looked up from germline, CDR1 is ENHRY and CDR2 is SYGVKD. The CDR3 DNA follows: TGTGCCATTCAACGGGACCTGAGTTCACCCCTCCACTTT. Translated: CAIQRDLSSPLHF.

The rearrangement links TRBV19 to TRBJ2-5; 13 bases fit TRBD2. V shed 8 bases, J shed 4 bases, and the junction held 13 bases outside the gene matches. The CDR3 spans 17 residues. Germline loops: CDR1 LNHDA, CDR2 SQIVND (reference sequence). The CDR3 is CASGPGLAGDFAETQYF. In DNA, the CDR3 is TGTGCCAGTGGTCCCGGACTAGCGGGAGATTTTGCAGAGACCCAGTACTTC.

This rearrangement joins TRBV7-3 to TRBJ2-5, with D uncertain. Trimming pared 3 bases from V and 4 bases from J, leaving 15 bases between. This CDR3 has 15 residues. In germline, CDR1 is SGHTA, CDR2 FQGTGA. The CDR3 bases are TGTGCCAGCAGCTTTATCCGAACTACCTCAGAGACCCAGTACTTC. It specifies CASSFIRTTSETQYF.